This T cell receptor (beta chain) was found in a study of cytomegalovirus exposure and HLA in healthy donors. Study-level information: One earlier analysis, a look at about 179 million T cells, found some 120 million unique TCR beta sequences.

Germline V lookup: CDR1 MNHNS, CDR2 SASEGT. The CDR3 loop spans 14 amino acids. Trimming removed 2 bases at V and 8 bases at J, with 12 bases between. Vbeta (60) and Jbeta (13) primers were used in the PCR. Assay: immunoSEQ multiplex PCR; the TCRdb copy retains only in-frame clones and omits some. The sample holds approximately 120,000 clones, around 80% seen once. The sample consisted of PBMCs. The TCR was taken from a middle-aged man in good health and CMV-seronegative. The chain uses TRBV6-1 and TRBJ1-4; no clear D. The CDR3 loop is CASSEQAEGEKLFF. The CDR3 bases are TGTGCCAGCAGTGAACAGGCAGAGGGAGAAAAACTGTTTTTT.